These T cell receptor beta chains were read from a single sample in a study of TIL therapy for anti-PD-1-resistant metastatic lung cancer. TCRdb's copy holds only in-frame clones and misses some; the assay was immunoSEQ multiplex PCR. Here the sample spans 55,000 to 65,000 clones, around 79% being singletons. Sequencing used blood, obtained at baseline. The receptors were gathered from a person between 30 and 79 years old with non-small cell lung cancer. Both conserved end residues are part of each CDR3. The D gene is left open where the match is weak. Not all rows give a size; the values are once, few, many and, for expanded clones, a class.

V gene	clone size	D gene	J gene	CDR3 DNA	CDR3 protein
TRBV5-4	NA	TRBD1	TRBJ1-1	TGTGCCAGCAGCTTCCTCTTGACAGGGCACCAGAACACTGAAGCTTTCTTT	CASSFLLTGHQNTEAFF
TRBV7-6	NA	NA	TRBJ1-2	TGTGCCAGCAGCTTATTCGGGGGGTTTGCAGGGTTTTACTATGGCTACACCTTC	CASSLFGGFAGFYYGYTF
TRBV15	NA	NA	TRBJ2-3	TGTGCCACCAGCAGATCTCGGGAGACCACAGATACGCAGTATTTT	CATSRSRETTDTQYF
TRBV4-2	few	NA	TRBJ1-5	TGTGCCAGCAGCCAAGACCAGTTTAGCAATCAGCCCCAGCATTTT	CASSQDQFSNQPQHF
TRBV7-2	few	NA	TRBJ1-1	TGTGCCAGCAGCTTAGGACTTGCGGTGTCAGACACTGAAGCTTTCTTT	CASSLGLAVSDTEAFF
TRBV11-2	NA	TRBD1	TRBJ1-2	TGTGCCAGCAGCCTGCGGACAGGGTGGAACTATGGCTACACCTTC	CASSLRTGWNYGYTF
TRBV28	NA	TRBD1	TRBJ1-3	TGTGCCAGCGTGACAGGGGGCTCTGGAAACACCATATATTTT	CASVTGGSGNTIYF
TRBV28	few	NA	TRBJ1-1	TGTGCCAGCAGTTTCATTCCGGGTCTTTTTAGATCGGGCACTGAAGCTTTCTTT	CASSFIPGLFRSGTEAFF
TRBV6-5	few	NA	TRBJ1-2	TGTGCCAGCAGCCCCCAAAGGAATACCCTCTATGGCTACACCTTC	CASSPQRNTLYGYTF
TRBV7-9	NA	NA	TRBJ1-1	TGTGCCAGCAGCTTAGTAGGGAACACTGAAGCTTTCTTT	CASSLVGNTEAFF
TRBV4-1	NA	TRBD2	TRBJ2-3	TGCGCCAGCAGACTGTCTAGCGGGAGGGCCCCAGATACGCAGTATTTT	CASRLSSGRAPDTQYF
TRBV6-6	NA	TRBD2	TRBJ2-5	TGTGCCAGCGGACTAGCGGGAGTAGAGACCCAGTACTTC	CASGLAGVETQYF
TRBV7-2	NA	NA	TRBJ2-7	TGTGCCAGCAGCTTAGATGCCCCGGGGTTAGGGGAGCAGTACTTC	CASSLDAPGLGEQYF
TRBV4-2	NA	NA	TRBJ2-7	TGTGCCAGCAGCCAAGGGACGAGAGCCTACGAGCAGTACTTC	CASSQGTRAYEQYF
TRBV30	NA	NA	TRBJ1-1	TGTGCCTGGAGTGTGGGCCCGAACACTGAAGCTTTCTTT	CAWSVGPNTEAFF
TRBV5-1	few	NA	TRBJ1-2	TGCGCCAGCAGCTTGTATTCGGTCGCGGGCTACACCTTC	CASSLYSVAGYTF
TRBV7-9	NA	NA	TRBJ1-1	TGTGCCAGCAGCTTAGCGGGGGGACCGGGCACTGAAGCTTTCTTT	CASSLAGGPGTEAFF
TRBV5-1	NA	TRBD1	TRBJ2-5	TGCGCCAGCAGCTTATCAGGGGGCGAGACCCAGTACTTC	CASSLSGGETQYF
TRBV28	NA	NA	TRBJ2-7	TGTGCCAGCAGTTTAGGTGGGTTCATTTCCTACGAGCAGTACTTC	CASSLGGFISYEQYF
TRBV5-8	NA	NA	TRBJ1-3	TGTGCCAGCAGCTTGAGGGCAGGCTCTGGAAACACCATATATTTT	CASSLRAGSGNTIYF
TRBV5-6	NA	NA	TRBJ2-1	TGTGCCAGCACACTTAATGGGGGGCCTGACAATGAGCAGTTCTTC	CASTLNGGPDNEQFF
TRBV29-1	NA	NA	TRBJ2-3	TGCAGCGTTGAGGGGCTCCTAAACACAGATACGCAGTATTTT	CSVEGLLNTDTQYF
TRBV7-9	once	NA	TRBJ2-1	TGTGCCAGCAGCTCCCTTACCTCGGGGAGTCATGAGCAGTTCTTC	CASSSLTSGSHEQFF
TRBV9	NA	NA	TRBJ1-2	TGTGCCAGCAGCGTAGGGGCGGCCAACTATGGCTACACCTTC	CASSVGAANYGYTF
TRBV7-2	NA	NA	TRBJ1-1	TGTGCCAGCAGCTTAGGAAGAGTACGGAACACTGAAGCTTTCTTT	CASSLGRVRNTEAFF
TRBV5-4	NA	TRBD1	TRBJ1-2	TGTGCCAGCAGCCTTAAGAGGGGGACAGGAGGCCGAATGAGCTATGGCTACACCTTC	CASSLKRGTGGRMSYGYTF
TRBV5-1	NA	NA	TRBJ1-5	TGCGCCAGCAGCTTGGAAGGGAATAGCAATCAGCCCCAGCATTTT	CASSLEGNSNQPQHF
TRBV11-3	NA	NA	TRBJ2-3	TGTGCCAGCAGGCCAGGGGGCACAGATACGCAGTATTTT	CASRPGGTDTQYF
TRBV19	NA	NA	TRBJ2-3	TGTGCCACTGAACAGGGGACTGAAACCCGCACAGATACGCAGTATTTT	CATEQGTETRTDTQYF
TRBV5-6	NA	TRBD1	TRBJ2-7	TGTGCCAGCAGCTTGTGGGACAGGGTATGGTACGAGCAGTACTTC	CASSLWDRVWYEQYF
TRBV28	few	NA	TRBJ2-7	TGTGCCAGCAGTTTACCCCGAACCTACGAGCAGTACTTC	CASSLPRTYEQYF
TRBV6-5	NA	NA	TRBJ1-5	TGTGCCAGCAGTCGTAATCGGGAAAACCAGCCCCAGCATTTT	CASSRNRENQPQHF
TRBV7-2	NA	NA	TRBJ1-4	TGTGCCAGCAGCCCACGGGGGCGCAGGGATGAAAAACTGTTTTTT	CASSPRGRRDEKLFF
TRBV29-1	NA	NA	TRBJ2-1	TGCAGCGTTGAAGGAACAGACATTTCCTACAATGAGCAGTTCTTC	CSVEGTDISYNEQFF
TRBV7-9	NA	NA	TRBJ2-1	TGTGCCAGCAGCTTAGAATTGGTAGCGGCTAGTGAGCAGTTCTTC	CASSLELVAASEQFF
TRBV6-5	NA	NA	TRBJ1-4	TGTGCCAGCAGTCCAGGGACCATTAATGAAAAACTGTTTTTT	CASSPGTINEKLFF
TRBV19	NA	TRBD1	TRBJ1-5	TGTGCCAGTAGTATAAGACAGGGGCCAGGAGCCCAGCATTTT	CASSIRQGPGAQHF
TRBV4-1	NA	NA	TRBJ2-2	TGCGCCAGCAGCCAAGAACGTTGGGGGACCGGGGAGCTGTTTTTT	CASSQERWGTGELFF
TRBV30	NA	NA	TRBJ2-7	TGTGCCGGTAACAGGGGAGGCACCTACGAGCAGTACTTC	CAGNRGGTYEQYF
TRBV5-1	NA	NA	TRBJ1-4	TGCGCCAGCAGCCCGGAACCCGGGGGCGCGGGTGAAAAACTGTTTTTT	CASSPEPGGAGEKLFF
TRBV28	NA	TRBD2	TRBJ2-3	TGTGCCAGCAGCTCCGCGGGGGGGCCAGATACGCAGTATTTT	CASSSAGGPDTQYF
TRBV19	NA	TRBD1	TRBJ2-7	TGTGCCAGTGCCCCTACAGGGGTGGGGTACGAGCAGTACTTC	CASAPTGVGYEQYF
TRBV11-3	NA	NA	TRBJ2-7	TGTGCCAGCAGCTTGCTTTACGAGCAGTACTTC	CASSLLYEQYF
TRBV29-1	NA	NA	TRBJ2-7	TGCAGCGTTGAGGAGGGGGCAGCCGGCGCCTACGAGCAGTACTTC	CSVEEGAAGAYEQYF
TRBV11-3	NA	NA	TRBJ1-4	TGTGCCAGCAGCTTAGGGGTCCTCTCTGCGGGTAATGAAAAACTGTTTTTT	CASSLGVLSAGNEKLFF
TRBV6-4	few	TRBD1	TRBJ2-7	TGTGCCAGCAGTGACCCCGAGGGGGCGGACTACGAGCAGTACTTC	CASSDPEGADYEQYF
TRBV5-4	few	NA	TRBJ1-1	TGTGCCAGCAGCCTGGGGAGGACCTGGGCGAATGAAGCTTTCTTT	CASSLGRTWANEAFF
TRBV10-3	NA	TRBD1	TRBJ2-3	TGTGCCATCAGTGAGCAGACAGGGGGCGTAGATACGCAGTATTTT	CAISEQTGGVDTQYF
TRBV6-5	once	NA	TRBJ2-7	TGTGCCAGCAGTTACGGGGACGCCTACGAGCAGTACTTC	CASSYGDAYEQYF
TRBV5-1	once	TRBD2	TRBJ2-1	TGCGCCAGCAGCAGAGCGGGAGAGACCGGTCTCGAGCAGTTCTTC	CASSRAGETGLEQFF
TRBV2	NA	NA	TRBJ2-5	TGTGCCAGCGGGGAGACCCAGTACTTC	CASGETQYF
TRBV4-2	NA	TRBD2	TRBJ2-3	TGTGCCAGCAGCCCTGGACTAGCAGCTATCTTGACCAGCACAGATACGCAGTATTTT	CASSPGLAAILTSTDTQYF
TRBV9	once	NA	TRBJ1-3	TGTGCCAGCAGCGTCGATCCGGTGACGACTTCTGGAAACACCATATATTTT	CASSVDPVTTSGNTIYF
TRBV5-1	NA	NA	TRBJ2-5	TGCGCCAGCAGCTTGGATCCAGGGGTGATGGAGACCCAGTACTTC	CASSLDPGVMETQYF
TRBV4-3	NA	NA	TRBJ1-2	TGCGCCAGCAGCCAAGGGAATGGGGGGCGTGGCGGCTACACCTTC	CASSQGNGGRGGYTF
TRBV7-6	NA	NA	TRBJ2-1	TGTGCCAGCAGCTTAACGACAGGTCGGTCCTACAATGAGCAGTTCTTC	CASSLTTGRSYNEQFF
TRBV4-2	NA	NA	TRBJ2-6	TGTGCCAGCAGCCAAGATCGCTCCGAGAGCTCTGGGGCCAACGTCCTGACTTTC	CASSQDRSESSGANVLTF